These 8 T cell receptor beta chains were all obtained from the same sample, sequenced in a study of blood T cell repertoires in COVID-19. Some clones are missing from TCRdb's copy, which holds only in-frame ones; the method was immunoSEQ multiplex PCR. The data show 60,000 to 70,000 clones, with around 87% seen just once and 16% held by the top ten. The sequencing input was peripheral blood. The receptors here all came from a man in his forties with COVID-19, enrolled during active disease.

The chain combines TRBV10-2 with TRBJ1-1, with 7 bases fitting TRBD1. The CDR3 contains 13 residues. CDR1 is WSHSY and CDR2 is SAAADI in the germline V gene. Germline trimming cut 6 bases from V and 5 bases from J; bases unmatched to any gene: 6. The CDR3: CASRDRVWTEAFF. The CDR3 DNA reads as TGCGCCAGCAGAGACAGGGTTTGGACTGAAGCTTTCTTT.

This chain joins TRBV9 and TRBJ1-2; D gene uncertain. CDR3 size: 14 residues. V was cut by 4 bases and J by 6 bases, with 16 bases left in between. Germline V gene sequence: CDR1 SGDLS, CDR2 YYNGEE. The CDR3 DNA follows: TGTGCCAGCAGCATGACGACAAGCAGCCATGGCTACACCTTC. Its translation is CASSMTTSSHGYTF.

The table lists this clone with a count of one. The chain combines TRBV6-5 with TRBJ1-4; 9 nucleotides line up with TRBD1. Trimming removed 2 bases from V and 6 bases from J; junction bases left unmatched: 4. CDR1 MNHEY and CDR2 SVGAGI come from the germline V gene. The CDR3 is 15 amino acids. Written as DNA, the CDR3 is TGTGCCAGCAGTTACGCGGGACAGGGTGATGAAAAACTGTTTTTT. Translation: CASSYAGQGDEKLFF.

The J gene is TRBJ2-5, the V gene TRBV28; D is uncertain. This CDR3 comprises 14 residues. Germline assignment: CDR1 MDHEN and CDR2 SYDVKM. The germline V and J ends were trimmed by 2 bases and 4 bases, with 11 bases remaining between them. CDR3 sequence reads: CASSLRRVAETQYF. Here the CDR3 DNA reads TGTGCCAGCAGTTTACGACGGGTAGCAGAGACCCAGTACTTC.

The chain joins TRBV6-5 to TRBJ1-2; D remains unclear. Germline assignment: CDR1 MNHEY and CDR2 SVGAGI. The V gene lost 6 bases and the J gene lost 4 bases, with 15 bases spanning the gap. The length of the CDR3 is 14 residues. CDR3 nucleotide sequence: TGTGCCAGCAGCCCCTCGGGAGGCGGCTATGGCTACACCTTC. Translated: CASSPSGGGYGYTF.

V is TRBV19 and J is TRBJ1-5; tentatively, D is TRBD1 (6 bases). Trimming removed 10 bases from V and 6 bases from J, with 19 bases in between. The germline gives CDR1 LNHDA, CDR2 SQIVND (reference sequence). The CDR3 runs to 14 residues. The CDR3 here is CATSTGTRIQPQHF. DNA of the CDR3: TGTGCCACTTCAACCGGGACAAGAATTCAGCCCCAGCATTTT.

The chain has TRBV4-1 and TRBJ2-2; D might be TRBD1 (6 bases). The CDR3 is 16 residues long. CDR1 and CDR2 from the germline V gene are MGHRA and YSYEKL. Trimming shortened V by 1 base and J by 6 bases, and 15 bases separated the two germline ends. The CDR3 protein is CASSQALGQSPGELFF. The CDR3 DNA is TGCGCCAGCAGCCAAGCCCTTGGACAGTCACCCGGGGAGCTGTTTTTT.

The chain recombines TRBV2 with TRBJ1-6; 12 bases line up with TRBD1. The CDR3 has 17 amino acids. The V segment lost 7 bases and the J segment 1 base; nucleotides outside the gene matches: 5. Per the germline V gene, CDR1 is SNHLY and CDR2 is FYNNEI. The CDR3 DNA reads TGTGCCAGCAAGGGACAGGGGGCGATTTCCTATAATTCACCCCTCCACTTT. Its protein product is CASKGQGAISYNSPLHF.